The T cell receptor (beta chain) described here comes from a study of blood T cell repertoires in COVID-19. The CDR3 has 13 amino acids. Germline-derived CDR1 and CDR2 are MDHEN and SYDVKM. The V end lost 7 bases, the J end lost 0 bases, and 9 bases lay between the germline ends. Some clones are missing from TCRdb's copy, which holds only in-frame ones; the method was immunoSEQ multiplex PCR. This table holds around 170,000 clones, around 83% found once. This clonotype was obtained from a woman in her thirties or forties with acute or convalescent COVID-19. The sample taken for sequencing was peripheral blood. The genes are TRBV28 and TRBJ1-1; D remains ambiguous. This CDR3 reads CASTAALNTEAFF. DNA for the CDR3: TGTGCCAGCACCGCGGCCCTGAACACTGAAGCTTTCTTT.